A single sample is the source of the 29 T cell receptor beta chains below, sequenced in a study of radiation and T cells in renal cell carcinoma. Regarding time point: blood 2 weeks post-SBRT. Documented treatment: 15 Gy SBRT to primary tumor, nephrectomy 4 weeks later. Method: immunoSEQ multiplex PCR; TCRdb's copy keeps in-frame clones and lacks some. The top ten clones hold about 5% of a sample with around 130,000 clones, 88% of them seen once. The source material was blood, sampled from a patient whose treatment included radiotherapy and nephrectomy. These TCRs come from a woman aged 65 to 85 with renal cell carcinoma.

The J gene is TRBJ2-7, the V gene TRBV28; D perhaps matches TRBD2 (7 bases). CDR1 and CDR2 from the germline V gene are MDHEN and SYDVKM. The CDR3 loop spans 14 amino acids. Trimming removed 9 bases from V and 0 bases from J, with 15 bases in between. In DNA form, the CDR3 reads TGTGCCAGTTTACCCGGGGGGCCCTCCTACGAGCAGTACTTC. Protein sequence: CASLPGGPSYEQYF. The full variable domain, with the rest looked up from reference TRBV28 and TRBJ2-7, is DVKVTQSSRYLVKRTGEKVFLECVQDMDHENMFWYRQDPGLGLRLIYFSYDVKMKEKGDIPEGYSVSREKKERFSLILESASTNQTSMYLCASLPGGPSYEQYFGPGTRLTVT.

The genes are TRBV6-1 and TRBJ2-2; the D gene could be TRBD1 or TRBD2 (6 bases each). The CDR3 has 13 amino acids. Germline V gene data show CDR1 as MNHNS and CDR2 as SASEGT. V was shortened by 1 base and J by 9 bases, with 9 bases between the two germline ends. CDR3 protein: CASSEVGGWELFF. The CDR3, as DNA: TGTGCCAGCAGTGAAGTAGGGGGGTGGGAGCTGTTTTTT.

This sequence joins TRBV5-1 and TRBJ2-7, with D perhaps TRBD1 or TRBD2 (5 bases each). This CDR3 region has 12 residues. V shed 4 bases and J shed 2 bases, with 7 bases lying between them. Germline lookup yields CDR1 SGHRS and CDR2 YFSETQ. For the CDR3, the DNA is TGCGCCAGCAGCCGGGGCCCCTACGAGCAGTACTTC. Translating gives CASSRGPYEQYF.

Here the CDR3 reads CASRLQGYNTEAFF. For the CDR3, the DNA is TGTGCCAGCAGACTTCAGGGTTACAACACTGAAGCTTTCTTT. The V gene is TRBV6-1, the J gene TRBJ1-1; perhaps TRBD1 as D (5 bases). The CDR3 totals 14 residues. Between the trimmed V and J ends, which lost 6 bases and 2 bases, there was a span of 13 bases. Germline V gene sequence: CDR1 MNHNS, CDR2 SASEGT.

The chain has TRBV5-1 and TRBJ2-1; D possibly corresponds to TRBD2 (5 bases). There are 15 residues in the CDR3. Germline CDR1 is SGHRS and CDR2 is YFSETQ. V lost 0 bases and J 5 bases, leaving 12 bases between the germline ends. The CDR3 loop reads CASSLALRTDNEQFF. DNA of the CDR3: TGCGCCAGCAGCTTGGCTTTAAGGACTGACAATGAGCAGTTCTTC.

The chain joins TRBV14 to TRBJ2-3; no definite D call. V shed 3 bases and J shed 2 bases, with 21 bases lying between them. This CDR3 region has 18 residues. CDR1 SGHDN and CDR2 FVKESK come from the germline V gene. Written as DNA, the CDR3 is TGTGCCAGCAGCCACTATCCTCAGTTAAGGGTCCCCACAGATACGCAGTATTTT. It is translated as CASSHYPQLRVPTDTQYF.

The V and J genes are TRBV11-3 and TRBJ2-7, with D tentatively TRBD1 (6 bases). This CDR3 region has 14 residues. Germline CDR1 reads SGHNT; CDR2 reads YENEEA. V was cut by 1 base and J by 3 bases, with 10 bases left in between. The CDR3 spells CASSLARGGYEQYF. The CDR3 DNA reads as TGTGCCAGCAGCTTAGCCAGGGGTGGCTACGAGCAGTACTTC.

This clone showed up just once. This sequence joins TRBV7-2 and TRBJ1-1; D perhaps matches TRBD1 (5 bases). The CDR3 runs 16 residues. CDR1 is SGHTA and CDR2 is FQGNSA in the germline V gene. V lost 5 bases and J lost 2, with 18 bases in between. CDR3 residues: CASSPSQGIPNTEAFF. As DNA, the CDR3 is TGTGCCAGCAGCCCCTCCCAGGGAATCCCCAACACTGAAGCTTTCTTT.

This clone was observed once. The chain uses TRBV29-1 and TRBJ2-7, with D possibly TRBD1 on 5 matching bases. Trimming removed 3 bases at V and 0 bases at J, with 9 bases between. There are 13 residues in the CDR3. The germline CDR1 and CDR2 sequences are SQVTM and ANQGSEA. The CDR3 sequence is CSVEGQNSYEQYF. In DNA, the CDR3 is TGCAGCGTTGAGGGGCAGAACTCCTACGAGCAGTACTTC.

The CDR3 sequence: CASSPREENTEAFF. The CDR3 bases are TGTGCCAGCTCACCCAGAGAGGAGAACACTGAAGCTTTCTTT. The J gene is TRBJ1-1, the V gene TRBV18; D call uncertain. Per germline, CDR1 KGHSH and CDR2 LQKENI. V was trimmed by 3 bases and J by 1 base, leaving 9 bases between them. This CDR3 spans 14 amino acids.

The V gene is TRBV7-8, the J gene TRBJ1-6, with D hard to call. The CDR3 is made up of 16 amino acids. Looked up from germline, CDR1 is SGHVS and CDR2 is FQNEAQ. The ends were cut back, 3 bases at V and 7 bases at J, with 16 bases in the middle. Here the CDR3 reads CASSFGLTDGNSPLHF. CDR3 DNA: TGTGCCAGCAGCTTCGGTCTTACGGACGGGAATTCACCCCTCCACTTT.

CDR3 nucleotide sequence: TGTGCCAGCAGTCCTCGGGGAGCCACTAATGAAAAACTGTTTTTT. This translates into CASSPRGATNEKLFF. The V and J genes are TRBV6-1 and TRBJ1-4; no clear D gene. The CDR3 contains 15 residues. Germline V gene lookup returns CDR1 MNHNS and CDR2 SASEGT. Deletions cut 5 bases from V and 2 bases from J, with 12 bases between.

The chain is built from TRBV28 and TRBJ2-2; D gene ambiguous. V lost 6 bases to trimming and J lost 5 bases, with 4 bases between them. CDR3 length: 11 residues. Germline CDR1 reads MDHEN; CDR2 reads SYDVKM. CDR3 residues: CASRVTGELFF. In DNA, the CDR3 is TGTGCCAGCAGGGTTACCGGGGAGCTGTTTTTT. Filled out from reference TRBV28 and TRBJ2-2, the complete variable domain reads DVKVTQSSRYLVKRTGEKVFLECVQDMDHENMFWYRQDPGLGLRLIYFSYDVKMKEKGDIPEGYSVSREKKERFSLILESASTNQTSMYLCASRVTGELFFGEGSRLTVL.

The V and J genes are TRBV9 and TRBJ2-2; weak D call: TRBD1 (5 bases). There are 13 residues in the CDR3. Germline CDR1 reads SGDLS; CDR2 reads YYNGEE. V shed 5 bases and J shed 6 bases, with 11 bases lying between them. The CDR3 bases are TGTGCCAGCAGGGGAAGGGGCTCCGGGGAGCTGTTTTTT. The encoded protein is CASRGRGSGELFF.

The chain joins TRBV7-6 to TRBJ1-2; tentatively, D is TRBD1 (5 bases). Between the trimmed V and J ends, which lost 0 bases and 4 bases, there was a span of 12 bases. CDR1 and CDR2 (germline): SGHVS, FNYEAQ. This CDR3 has 15 amino acids. The CDR3 spells CASSLAGQGGYGYTF. CDR3 bases: TGTGCCAGCAGCTTAGCCGGCCAGGGTGGCTATGGCTACACCTTC.

This clone was seen just once. The V call is TRBV7-2, the J call TRBJ2-7; the match to TRBD1 covers 7 bases. Germline CDR1 SGHTA, CDR2 FQGNSA. After removal of 5 bases from V and 2 bases from J, the junction contained 9 bases not matched to a gene. CDR3 length: 15 amino acids. This CDR3 reads CASSHRIGTAYEQYF. Written as DNA, the CDR3 is TGTGCCAGCAGCCACAGAATCGGGACAGCCTACGAGCAGTACTTC.

There are a few counts of this clone. The chain uses TRBV15 and TRBJ1-3; no firm D call. V lost 4 bases and J 2 bases, leaving 6 bases between the germline ends. Germline CDR1 reads LNHNV; CDR2 reads YYDKDF (reference sequence). The CDR3 has 13 amino acids. This CDR3 is CATSTDPGNTIYF. The CDR3 DNA reads TGTGCCACCAGCACGGACCCTGGAAACACCATATATTTT.

This clone was seen just once. J is TRBJ1-3 and V is TRBV6-5; no definite D call. V lost 8 bases and J 2 bases, leaving 16 bases between the germline ends. Germline loops: CDR1 MNHEY, CDR2 SVGAGI. The CDR3 is made up of 15 amino acids. The CDR3 sequence is CASALGSIPGNTIYF. The DNA for the CDR3 is TGTGCCAGCGCTTTAGGCAGCATCCCTGGAAACACCATATATTTT.

Worth noting for this clone: The sample has other DNA sequences that encode this CDR3 too. The J gene is TRBJ1-1, the V gene TRBV19, with D possibly matching TRBD1 (5 bases). V was shortened by 1 base and J by 4 bases, with 7 bases between the two germline ends. From germline, CDR1 is LNHDA and CDR2 SQIVND (reference sequence). CDR3 length equals 13 residues. CDR3 amino acids: CASSIGGGTEAFF. The CDR3 coding sequence is TGTGCCAGTAGTATAGGGGGGGGCACTGAAGCTTTCTTT.

V is TRBV7-9 and J is TRBJ1-5; D remains unclear. The CDR3 totals 12 residues. The V end was cut by 6 bases, the J end by 7 bases, with 10 bases between. CDR1 and CDR2 from the germline V gene are SEHNR and FQNEAQ (reference sequence). CDR3 nucleotides: TGTGCCAGCAGGCTGGGCGGGCAGCCCCAGCATTTT. It is translated as CASRLGGQPQHF. The full variable domain, its missing parts supplied by reference TRBV7-9 and TRBJ1-5, is DTGVSQNPRHKITKRGQNVTFRCDPISEHNRLYWYRQTLGQGPEFLTYFQNEAQLEKSRLLSDRFSAERPKGSFSTLEIQRTEQGDSAMYLCASRLGGQPQHFGDGTRLSIL.

This clone was picked up one time. The chain links TRBV2 to TRBJ1-1; D not certain. Trimming removed 4 bases from V and 5 bases from J, with 11 bases in between. The CDR3 contains 13 residues. CDR1 SNHLY and CDR2 FYNNEI come from the germline V gene. Here the CDR3 DNA reads TGTGCCAGCAGTGGATCCCTCCGGACTGAAGCTTTCTTT. Protein: CASSGSLRTEAFF.

The rearrangement links TRBV25-1 to TRBJ2-7; no clear D. Germline CDR1 and CDR2: MGHDK and SYGVNS. Trimming left V 7 bases short and J 3 bases short, with 7 bases between. This CDR3 has 11 amino acids. The DNA of the CDR3 is TGTGCCAGCAACGACCTCTACGAGCAGTACTTC. Translated, it gives CASNDLYEQYF.

The chain combines TRBV15 with TRBJ2-3; D is unresolved. Per the germline V gene, CDR1 is LNHNV and CDR2 is YYDKDF (reference sequence). This CDR3 comprises 14 residues. Trimming took off 1 base at V and 2 bases at J, with 7 bases between the two ends. Here the CDR3 reads CATSRGWFTDTQYF. Written as DNA, the CDR3 is TGTGCCACCAGCAGAGGATGGTTCACAGATACGCAGTATTTT.

The rearrangement links TRBV14 to TRBJ2-1, with 7 bases fitting TRBD1. The germline CDR1 and CDR2 sequences are SGHDN and FVKESK. V was clipped by 1 base and J by 4 bases; unmatched bases: 4. The CDR3 runs 15 residues. In DNA form, the CDR3 reads TGTGCCAGCAGCCAAGGGGACAGCTCATACAATGAGCAGTTCTTC. Protein sequence: CASSQGDSSYNEQFF.

The chain carries TRBV9 and TRBJ1-6; 9 nucleotides line up with TRBD1. This CDR3 is built from 14 residues. V was pared by 0 bases and J by 10 bases, with 2 bases of the junction left unmatched. Germline CDR1 reads SGDLS; CDR2 reads YYNGEE. The CDR3 spells CASSVGQGGSPLHF. CDR3 coding DNA: TGTGCCAGCAGCGTAGGACAGGGGGGATCACCCCTCCACTTT.

J is TRBJ2-2 and V is TRBV11-3; D might be TRBD2 (5 bases). The CDR3 has 13 amino acids. The V gene lost 5 bases and the J gene lost 7 bases, with 11 bases spanning the gap. In germline, CDR1 is SGHNT, CDR2 YENEEA. The CDR3 spells CASSQDFGGELFF. The CDR3 coding sequence is TGTGCCAGCAGCCAGGACTTCGGCGGGGAGCTGTTTTTT.

The genes are TRBV6-6 and TRBJ1-2, with D unresolved. Trimming removed 5 bases from V and 9 bases from J, with 16 bases in between. This CDR3 contains 13 residues. CDR1 MNHNY and CDR2 SVGAGI come from the germline V gene (reference sequence). CDR3 sequence (DNA): TGTGCCAGCAGTCCGCCTTCCCGAGGGAGCTACACCTTC. Translating it yields CASSPPSRGSYTF.

The chain links TRBV30 to TRBJ1-3; TRBD1 aligns across 9 bases. V gave up 4 bases and J gave up 7 bases; unmatched junction bases: 11. The CDR3 loop spans 15 amino acids. Germline lookup yields CDR1 GTSNPN and CDR2 SVGIG (reference sequence). The CDR3 region is CAWNIGTGGSNTIYF. The DNA for the CDR3 is TGTGCCTGGAACATAGGAACAGGGGGCTCTAACACCATATATTTT.

The chain's CDR3 is CAISQGSNTEAFF. The CDR3 DNA sequence: TGTGCCATCAGTCAGGGATCGAACACTGAAGCTTTCTTT. The chain uses TRBV10-3 and TRBJ1-1, with a possible D match to TRBD1 (5 bases). The V gene's germline CDR1 is ENHRY and CDR2 SYGVKD. The V end lost 5 bases, the J end lost 1 base, and 8 bases lay between the germline ends. The CDR3 covers 13 residues.